Presented here are 20 T cell receptor beta chains from one specimen sequenced in a study of neoadjuvant anti-PD-1 for oral cavity cancer. Specified time point: after neoadjuvant nivolumab, at surgical resection. Libraries were prepared by immunoSEQ multiplex PCR; TCRdb keeps only in-frame clonotypes and omits some of them. The table lists about 12,000 clones, about 70% of them singletons, with under 3% in the top ten. Sequenced material: PBMCs, taken after nivolumab (anti-PD-1) treatment. Receptor source: a person aged 40-85 years with oral cavity squamous cell carcinoma.

The V gene is TRBV28, the J gene TRBJ1-1; D is unresolved. The V end was cut by 3 bases, the J end by 0 bases, with 5 bases between. The germline CDR1 and CDR2 sequences are MDHEN and SYDVKM. CDR3 length equals 13 residues. The CDR3 DNA reads as TGTGCCAGCAGTTTTCGAGTGAACACTGAAGCTTTCTTT. Its protein is CASSFRVNTEAFF.

This CDR3 reads CASSEVKNPGVAAYEQYF. Written as DNA, the CDR3 is TGTGCCAGCAGTGAAGTAAAAAACCCCGGAGTAGCGGCCTACGAGCAGTACTTC. This chain joins TRBV6-1 and TRBJ2-7; a possible D gene is TRBD2 (6 bases). The V gene's germline CDR1 is MNHNS and CDR2 SASEGT. V was trimmed by 1 base and J by 2 bases, leaving 21 bases between them. The CDR3 runs to 18 residues.

This chain links TRBV9 with TRBJ1-2; 9 bases align to TRBD1. This CDR3 is 15 amino acids long. The V gene end was trimmed by 2 bases and the J gene end by 4 bases; junction bases not matched to a gene: 6. The V gene's germline CDR1 is SGDLS and CDR2 YYNGEE. The CDR3 DNA follows: TGTGCCAGCAGCGTGCGCGGGACAGGGTTCTATGGCTACACCTTC. Encoded protein: CASSVRGTGFYGYTF.

This sequence joins TRBV6-6 and TRBJ1-4; 9 nucleotides align to TRBD1. There are 13 residues in the CDR3. Per germline, CDR1 MNHNY and CDR2 SVGAGI (reference sequence). The J segment lost 8 bases and the V segment lost 7 bases, leaving 5 bases of the junction unmatched. The DNA of the CDR3 is TGTGCCAGCATACAGGGGGCTTGGGAAAAACTGTTTTTT. This translates into CASIQGAWEKLFF.

The sample holds a few counts of this clone. The CDR3 DNA follows: TGTGCCAGCAGCCGATCGACAGGGGTCTATGGCTACACCTTC. Its translation is CASSRSTGVYGYTF. The chain combines TRBV7-9 with TRBJ1-2, with 8 bases identical to TRBD1. CDR1 and CDR2 (germline): SEHNR, FQNEAQ (reference sequence). Germline trimming cut 5 bases from V and 4 bases from J; bases unmatched to any gene: 6. CDR3 length: 14 amino acids.

The chain combines TRBV7-8 with TRBJ2-3; D remains ambiguous. The CDR3 length is 15 residues. Trimming cost V 2 bases and J 1 base, with 10 bases left between them. Germline CDR1 reads SGHVS; CDR2 reads FQNEAQ. The CDR3 region is CASSLRRPGTDTQYF. The DNA of the CDR3 is TGTGCCAGCAGCTTACGTCGCCCCGGCACAGATACGCAGTATTTT.

This clone came up a few times. The rearrangement uses TRBV6-4 and TRBJ2-2, with TRBD2 as a possible D gene (6 bases). V was pared by 0 bases and J by 4 bases, with 12 bases between. CDR1 is MRHNA, CDR2 SNTAGT, per germline. CDR3 length equals 16 residues. This chain's CDR3 is CASSDSPSAITGELFF. The CDR3 nucleotides read TGTGCCAGCAGTGACTCCCCTAGCGCGATCACCGGGGAGCTGTTTTTT.

The chain carries TRBV2 and TRBJ2-2; maybe TRBD2 (6 bases). Trimming pared 7 bases from V and 3 bases from J, leaving 15 bases between. Germline-derived CDR1 and CDR2 are SNHLY and FYNNEI. The CDR3 is 15 residues long. The CDR3 DNA sequence: TGTGCCAGCACAGCCCAGGCGGGGTACACCGGGGAGCTGTTTTTT. It encodes CASTAQAGYTGELFF.

V is TRBV15 and J is TRBJ1-3, with unresolved D. Per the germline V gene, CDR1 is LNHNV and CDR2 is YYDKDF (reference sequence). The CDR3 spans 14 residues. The V gene lost 5 bases and the J gene lost 0 bases, with 8 bases spanning the gap. This chain's CDR3 is CATSAGRSGNTIYF. The CDR3 nucleotides read TGTGCCACCAGCGCGGGCCGCTCTGGAAACACCATATATTTT.

V and J are TRBV4-2 and TRBJ2-7, with 9 bases that match TRBD2. V shed 0 bases and J 6 bases; nucleotides not matched to a gene: 9. The CDR3 is 16 residues long. Per the germline V gene, CDR1 is LGHNA and CDR2 is YNFKEQ. For the CDR3, the DNA is TGTGCCAGCAGCCAAGATGAGGCGGGGGGGCCGGGCGAGCAGTACTTC. As protein: CASSQDEAGGPGEQYF.

The chain is built from TRBV6-1 and TRBJ1-2; TRBD1 aligns across 9 bases. Trimming at V came to 4 bases and at J to 4 bases, leaving 7 bases not matched to a gene. CDR3 length: 15 amino acids. The germline gives CDR1 MNHNS, CDR2 SASEGT. CDR3 bases: TGTGCCAGCAGTGTCCCGGGACAGGGTCCCTATGGCTACACCTTC. As protein: CASSVPGQGPYGYTF.

J is TRBJ1-1 and V is TRBV30, with D possibly TRBD1 on 6 matching bases. Looked up from germline, CDR1 is GTSNPN and CDR2 is SVGIG (reference sequence). V was clipped by 5 bases and J by 10 bases, with 20 bases between them. CDR3 length: 13 residues. The CDR3, as DNA: TGTGCCTGGGATTGGGGGGCCCGCGCCTCAGCTTTCTTT. Its protein product is CAWDWGARASAFF.

The V call is TRBV9, the J call TRBJ2-1, with D unclear. V was clipped by 4 bases and J by 6 bases, with 11 bases between them. The CDR3 spans 13 residues. Germline V gene sequence: CDR1 SGDLS, CDR2 YYNGEE. In DNA, the CDR3 is TGTGCCAGCAGCCGCCACTTACTCAATGAGCAGTTCTTC. Its translation: CASSRHLLNEQFF. The variable domain in full, with the rest retrieved from reference TRBV9 and TRBJ2-1, is DSGVTQTPKHLITATGQRVTLRCSPRSGDLSVYWYQQSLDQGLQFLIQYYNGEERAKGNILERFSAQQFPDLHSELNLSSLELGDSALYFCASSRHLLNEQFFGPGTRLTVL.

This rearrangement joins TRBV6-1 to TRBJ1-4; D not certain. The CDR3 has 15 amino acids. CDR1 and CDR2 (germline): MNHNS, SASEGT. V was clipped by 4 bases and J by 3 bases, with 12 bases between them. CDR3: CASSVGPSPNEKLFF. The CDR3 nucleotides are TGTGCCAGCAGTGTAGGCCCATCTCCTAATGAAAAACTGTTTTTT.

The rearrangement links TRBV7-8 to TRBJ1-5; D might be TRBD1 (5 bases). The germline CDR1 and CDR2 sequences are SGHVS and FQNEAQ. This CDR3 is 17 amino acids long. Trimming shortened V by 2 bases and J by 0 bases, and 14 bases separated the two germline ends. In DNA, the CDR3 is TGTGCCAGCAGCTTATCCAACCGGGGGTTTAGCAATCAGCCCCAGCATTTT. Translated, it gives CASSLSNRGFSNQPQHF.

The chain has TRBV6-6 and TRBJ1-3; D uncertain. Germline V gene data show CDR1 as MNHNY and CDR2 as SVGAGI (reference sequence). This CDR3 spans 15 amino acids. V shed 2 bases and J shed 4 bases, with 12 bases lying between them. DNA of the CDR3: TGTGCCAGCAGTTACCCAGTCTATTCGGGAAACACCATATATTTT. It is translated as CASSYPVYSGNTIYF.

This clone was found a few times. This rearrangement joins TRBV10-2 to TRBJ2-1, with D uncertain. The CDR3 has 14 amino acids. V gave up 4 bases and J gave up 1 base, with 8 bases separating them. Germline values: CDR1 WSHSY, CDR2 SAAADI. The CDR3 nucleotides are TGCGCCAGCAGTGGATGGTCGTCCTACAATGAGCAGTTCTTC. This encodes CASSGWSSYNEQFF.

J is TRBJ2-7 and V is TRBV6-5; 8 bases are shared with TRBD1. V lost 2 bases to trimming and J lost 3 bases; unmatched junction nucleotides: 3. The CDR3 loop spans 14 amino acids. The V gene's germline CDR1 is MNHEY and CDR2 SVGAGI. CDR3 sequence (DNA): TGTGCCAGCAGTTACGGACAGGGACTCTACGAGCAGTACTTC. This gives the protein CASSYGQGLYEQYF.

A few counts support this clone. CDR3 DNA sequence: TGTGCCAGCAGACCACACAGGGGCCTGAATCAGCCCCAGCATTTT. Protein sequence: CASRPHRGLNQPQHF. The V call is TRBV6-5, the J call TRBJ1-5, with TRBD1 matching 7 bases. The CDR3 runs to 15 residues. The ends lost 6 bases at V and 4 bases at J; junction bases unmatched: 9. Germline lookup yields CDR1 MNHEY and CDR2 SVGAGI.

V usage is TRBV30 and J usage is TRBJ2-6; 10 bases are shared with TRBD1. Germline V gene data show CDR1 as GTSNPN and CDR2 as SVGIG (reference sequence). V lost 0 bases and J lost 1; bases outside the gene matches: 9. This CDR3 region has 19 residues. The CDR3: CAWSVFWDRGGSGANVLTF. Here the CDR3 DNA reads TGTGCCTGGAGTGTATTTTGGGACAGGGGAGGGTCTGGGGCCAACGTCCTGACTTTC.